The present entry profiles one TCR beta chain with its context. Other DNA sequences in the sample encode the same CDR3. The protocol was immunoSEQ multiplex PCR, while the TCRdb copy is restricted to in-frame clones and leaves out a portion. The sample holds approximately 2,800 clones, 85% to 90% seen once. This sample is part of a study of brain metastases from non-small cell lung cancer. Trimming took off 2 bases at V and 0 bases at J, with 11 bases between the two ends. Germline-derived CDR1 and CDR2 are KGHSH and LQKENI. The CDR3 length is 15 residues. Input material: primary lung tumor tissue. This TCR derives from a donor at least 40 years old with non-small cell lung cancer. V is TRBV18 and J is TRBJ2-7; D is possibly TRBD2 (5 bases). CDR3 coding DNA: TGTGCCAGCTCACCAATTAGCGTAGGCTCCTACGAGCAGTACTTC. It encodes CASSPISVGSYEQYF.